Listed below are T cell receptor beta chains from one sample, sequenced in a study of memory CD8 T cells in hepatitis C reinfection. TCRdb's copy holds only in-frame clones and misses some; the assay was immunoSEQ multiplex PCR. The repertoire holds tens of thousands of clones, with around 92% as singletons. Sequencing was done on a sample of naive CD8+ T cells sorted from blood. The receptor set was obtained from a man between 18 and 35 years old with hepatitis C virus infection. The CDR3 runs from the conserved cysteine through the conserved F or W. Each record gives: J gene, V gene, D gene, clone size, CDR3 protein, CDR3 DNA. A D gene is named only where the DNA matches it firmly. Size is omitted from some rows. Given values are once, few, many or a class for expanded clones.

>TRBJ1-1|TRBV19|TRBD1|few
CASSTGQAVNTEAFF
TGTGCCAGTAGTACCGGACAGGCGGTGAACACTGAAGCTTTCTTT
>TRBJ2-7|TRBV28|TRBD1|once
CASAGQGADYEQYF
TGTGCCAGCGCTGGACAGGGGGCGGACTACGAGCAGTACTTC
>TRBJ2-5|TRBV7-8|TRBD2|NA
CASSAGGPGQETQYF
TGTGCCAGCTCGGCGGGAGGGCCGGGCCAAGAGACCCAGTACTTC
>TRBJ2-1|TRBV27|TRBD1|NA
CASSPRTGYEQFF
TGTGCCAGCAGTCCGCGGACAGGGTATGAGCAGTTCTTC
>TRBJ2-2|TRBV6-4|NA|NA
CASSDSYTGELFF
TGTGCCAGCAGTGACAGCTACACCGGGGAGCTGTTTTTT
>TRBJ2-7|TRBV4-1|TRBD2|NA
CASSQDPSGETYEQYF
TGCGCCAGCAGCCAAGATCCCAGCGGGGAGACCTACGAGCAGTACTTC
>TRBJ2-2|TRBV11-2|TRBD2|NA
CASSGGGSTGELFF
TGTGCCAGCAGCGGGGGGGGGAGTACCGGGGAGCTGTTTTTT
>TRBJ2-7|TRBV7-8|TRBD1|NA
CASSFAHRGRDEQYF
TGTGCCAGCAGCTTCGCGCACAGGGGAAGGGACGAGCAGTACTTC
>TRBJ2-1|TRBV4-1|TRBD2|NA
CASSQGFLAGGSYNEQFF
TGCGCCAGCAGCCAAGGTTTCCTAGCGGGAGGTTCCTACAATGAGCAGTTCTTC
>TRBJ2-5|TRBV6-6|TRBD2|NA
CASSQTGTRYQETQYF
TGTGCCAGCAGTCAAACCGGGACTAGGTACCAAGAGACCCAGTACTTC
>TRBJ2-5|TRBV29-1|NA|NA
CSVEEGKGAGVQETQYF
TGCAGCGTTGAAGAAGGTAAAGGGGCTGGAGTCCAAGAGACCCAGTACTTC
>TRBJ2-1|TRBV7-9|TRBD1|NA
CASSLEGQLFNFDEQFF
TGTGCCAGCAGCTTAGAGGGACAGCTTTTTAATTTTGATGAGCAGTTCTTC
>TRBJ2-5|TRBV9|NA|NA
CASSVGDSQETQYF
TGTGCCAGCAGCGTAGGAGACAGCCAAGAGACCCAGTACTTC
>TRBJ2-7|TRBV4-2|TRBD2|NA
CASSQEVIAGDLSYEQYF
TGTGCCAGCAGCCAAGAGGTAATAGCGGGAGACCTCTCCTACGAGCAGTACTTC
>TRBJ2-1|TRBV27|TRBD2|NA
CASAGLAGADEQFF
TGTGCCAGCGCCGGACTAGCGGGAGCCGACGAGCAGTTCTTC
>TRBJ2-7|TRBV4-1|TRBD2|NA
CASSHPGGYEQYF
TGCGCCAGCAGCCACCCGGGGGGCTACGAGCAGTACTTC
>TRBJ1-2|TRBV5-1|TRBD1|NA
CASSLVDRGQVGGYTF
TGCGCCAGCAGCTTGGTAGACAGGGGGCAAGTCGGGGGCTACACCTTC
>TRBJ1-5|TRBV6-1|NA|NA
CASSEVGNQPQHF
TGTGCCAGCAGTGAAGTAGGCAATCAGCCCCAGCATTTT
>TRBJ2-3|TRBV27|NA|once
CASSFSPAGPGSSTDTQYF
TGTGCCAGCAGTTTTAGTCCGGCGGGACCTGGCTCTAGCACAGATACGCAGTATTTT
>TRBJ2-7|TRBV5-1|NA|NA
CASSFRDYEQYF
TGCGCCAGCAGCTTCAGGGACTACGAGCAGTACTTC